A selection of T cell receptor beta chains follows, all from one sample in a study of T-cell reconstitution after alpha-beta-depleted transplantation in children. Via MiXCR, TCRdb re-called the PCR reads, giving one row per CDR3 protein. The sample lists some 530,000 distinct CDR3 sequences, approximately 12% occurring once. The sample in question was PBMCs from the stem cell graft donor, obtained from the stem cell graft. Receptor source: a human donor who donated a stem cell graft to a child with combined immunodeficiency. Each CDR3 is given with its conserved first and last residue.

J gene,V gene,CDR3 protein
TRBJ2-7,TRBV18,CASSQAGTGLSYEQYF
TRBJ2-1,TRBV20-1,CSAPPGYNEQFF
TRBJ2-1,TRBV19,CASSSVSWSSYNEQFF
TRBJ2-7,TRBV18,CASSPYRDSELSYEQYF
TRBJ2-5,TRBV5-1,CASSLVAAQETQYF
TRBJ2-7,TRBV12-3/TRBV12-4,CASSLAGSGGYEQYF
TRBJ2-1,TRBV7-3,CASSPSRAGGRVGNEQFF
TRBJ2-7,TRBV6-2/TRBV6-3,CASSYPLTGVSGRSEQYF
TRBJ2-2,TRBV12-3/TRBV12-4,CASILAGVTGELFF
TRBJ2-1,TRBV6-1,CASSPLAESSYNEQFF
TRBJ2-1,TRBV12-3/TRBV12-4,CASSRSLAGDNEQFF
TRBJ2-2,TRBV18,CASSPVSGYANTGELFF
TRBJ1-2,TRBV5-1,CASSAQQGGYTF
TRBJ2-3,TRBV7-2,CASSLQGADTQYF
TRBJ2-5,TRBV15,CATRRQETQYF
TRBJ2-1,TRBV7-2,CASSLAGLAGDNEQFF
TRBJ1-2,TRBV4-3,CASSQEGLWGYTF
TRBJ2-4,TRBV29-1,CSVQGLGKNIQYF